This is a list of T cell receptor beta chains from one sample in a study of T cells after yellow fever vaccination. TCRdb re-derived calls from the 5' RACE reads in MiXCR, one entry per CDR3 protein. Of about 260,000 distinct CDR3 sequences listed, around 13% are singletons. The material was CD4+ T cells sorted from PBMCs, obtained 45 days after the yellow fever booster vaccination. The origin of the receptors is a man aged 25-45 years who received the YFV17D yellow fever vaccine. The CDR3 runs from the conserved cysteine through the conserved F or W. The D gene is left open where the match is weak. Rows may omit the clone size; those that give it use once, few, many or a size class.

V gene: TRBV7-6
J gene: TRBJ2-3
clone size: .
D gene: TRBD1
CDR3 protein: CASSFGQATDTQYF
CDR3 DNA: TGTGCCAGCAGCTTTGGACAGGCGACAGATACGCAGTATTTT

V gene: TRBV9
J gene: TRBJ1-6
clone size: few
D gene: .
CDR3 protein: CASSAYGVSNSPLHF
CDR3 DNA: TGTGCCAGCAGCGCCTACGGGGTCTCAAATTCACCCCTCCACTTT

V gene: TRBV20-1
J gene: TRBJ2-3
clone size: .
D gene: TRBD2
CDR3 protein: CSALTSGRGTDTQYF
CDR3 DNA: TGCAGTGCGCTTACTAGCGGGAGGGGAACAGATACGCAGTATTTT

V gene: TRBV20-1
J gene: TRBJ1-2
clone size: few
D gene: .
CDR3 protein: CSAVRSNYGYTF
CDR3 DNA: TGCAGTGCTGTGAGGTCTAACTATGGCTACACCTTC

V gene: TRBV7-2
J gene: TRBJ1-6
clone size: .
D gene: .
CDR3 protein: CASSSFGYNSPLHF
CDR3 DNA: TGTGCCAGCAGCTCTTTTGGATATAATTCACCCCTCCACTTT

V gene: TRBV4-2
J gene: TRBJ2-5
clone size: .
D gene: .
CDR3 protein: CASSQEYSGTRQETQYF
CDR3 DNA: TGTGCCAGCAGCCAAGAGTACAGCGGGACAAGACAAGAGACCCAGTACTTC

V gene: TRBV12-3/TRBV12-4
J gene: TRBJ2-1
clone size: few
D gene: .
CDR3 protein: CASSQDGYNEQFF
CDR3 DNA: TGTGCCAGCAGCCAGGACGGTTACAATGAGCAGTTCTTC

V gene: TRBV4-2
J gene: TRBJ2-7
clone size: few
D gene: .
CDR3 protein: CASSRELRYEQYF
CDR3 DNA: TGTGCCAGCAGCCGAGAATTGAGGTACGAGCAGTACTTC

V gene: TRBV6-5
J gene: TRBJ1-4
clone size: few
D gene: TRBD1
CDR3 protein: CASSYVDRGGKLFF
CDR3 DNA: TGTGCCAGCAGTTACGTCGACAGGGGAGGGAAACTGTTTTTT

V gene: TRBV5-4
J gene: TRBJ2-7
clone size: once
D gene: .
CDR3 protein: CASSYRDTNGKQYF
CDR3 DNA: TGTGCCAGCAGCTACCGGGACACAAACGGCAAGCAGTACTTC

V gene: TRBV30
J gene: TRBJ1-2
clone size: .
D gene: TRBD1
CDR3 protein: CAWDRVAGGYTF
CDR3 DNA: TGTGCCTGGGACAGGGTGGCAGGCGGCTACACCTTC

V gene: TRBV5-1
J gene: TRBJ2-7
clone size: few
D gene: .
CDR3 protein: CASSSSQTGHEQYF
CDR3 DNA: TGCGCCAGCAGCTCCTCTCAGACAGGCCACGAGCAGTACTTC

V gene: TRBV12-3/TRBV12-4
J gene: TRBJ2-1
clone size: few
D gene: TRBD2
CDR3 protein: CASSFTFLSGRAVNINEQFF
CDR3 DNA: TGTGCCAGCAGTTTCACCTTCTTATCCGGGAGGGCCGTCAATATCAATGAGCAGTTCTTC

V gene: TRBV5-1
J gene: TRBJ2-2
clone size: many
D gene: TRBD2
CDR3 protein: CASSPGLAETGELFF
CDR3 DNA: TGCGCCAGCAGCCCGGGACTAGCGGAAACCGGGGAGCTGTTTTTT

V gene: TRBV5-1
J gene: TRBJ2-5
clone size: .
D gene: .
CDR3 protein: CASSPQGGFKETQYF
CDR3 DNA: TGCGCCAGCAGCCCTCAGGGGGGATTTAAAGAGACCCAGTACTTC

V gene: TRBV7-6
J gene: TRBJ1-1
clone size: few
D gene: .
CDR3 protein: CASSPQAFRTEAFF
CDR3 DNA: TGTGCCAGCAGCCCGCAAGCATTTCGGACTGAAGCTTTCTTT

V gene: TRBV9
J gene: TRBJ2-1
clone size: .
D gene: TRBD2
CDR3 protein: CASSTDLGLAGVNEQFF
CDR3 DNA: TGTGCCAGCAGCACCGATTTAGGACTAGCGGGAGTTAATGAGCAGTTCTTC

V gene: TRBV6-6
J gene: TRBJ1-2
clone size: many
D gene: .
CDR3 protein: CASGQGRSGGYTF
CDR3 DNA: TGTGCCAGCGGTCAAGGCCGAAGTGGCGGCTACACCTTC

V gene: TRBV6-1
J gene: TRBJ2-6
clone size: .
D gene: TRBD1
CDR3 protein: CASSPGTGKSSGANVLTF
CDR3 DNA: TGTGCCAGCAGTCCCGGGACAGGGAAGAGCTCTGGGGCCAACGTCCTGACTTTC

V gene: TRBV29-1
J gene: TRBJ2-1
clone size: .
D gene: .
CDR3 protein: CSVGQVALNEQFF
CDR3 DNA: TGCAGCGTCGGACAAGTCGCTCTCAATGAGCAGTTCTTC

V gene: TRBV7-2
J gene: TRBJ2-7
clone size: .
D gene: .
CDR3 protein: CATQDFQGSYEQYF
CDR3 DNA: TGTGCCACCCAGGACTTCCAGGGTTCCTACGAGCAGTACTTC

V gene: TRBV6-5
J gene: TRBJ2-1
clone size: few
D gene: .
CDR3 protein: CASSYSRTAAGVDEQFF
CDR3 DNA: TGTGCCAGCAGTTACTCGAGGACCGCGGCCGGGGTGGATGAGCAGTTCTTC

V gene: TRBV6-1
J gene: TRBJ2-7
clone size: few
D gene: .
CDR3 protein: CASSRRPALYEQYF
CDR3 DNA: TGTGCCAGCAGCCGCCGCCCTGCTCTCTACGAGCAGTACTTC

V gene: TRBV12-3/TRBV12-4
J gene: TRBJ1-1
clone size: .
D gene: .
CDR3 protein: CASSLRTDLNTEAFF
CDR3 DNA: TGTGCCAGCAGTTTAAGGACAGATCTGAACACTGAAGCTTTCTTT

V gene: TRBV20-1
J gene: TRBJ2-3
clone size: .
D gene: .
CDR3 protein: CSAPPNRGRGTDTQYF
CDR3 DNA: TGCAGTGCACCCCCCAATAGGGGACGCGGCACAGATACGCAGTATTTT

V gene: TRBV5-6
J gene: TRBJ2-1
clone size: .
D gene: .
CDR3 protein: CASSHDRYNEQFF
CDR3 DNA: TGTGCCAGCAGCCATGACAGGTACAATGAGCAGTTCTTC

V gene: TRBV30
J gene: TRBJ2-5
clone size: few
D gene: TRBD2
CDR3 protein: CAWSPGTSGIETQYF
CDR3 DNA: TGTGCCTGGAGCCCCGGGACTAGCGGGATTGAGACCCAGTACTTC

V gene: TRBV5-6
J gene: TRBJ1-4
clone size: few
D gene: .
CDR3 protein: CASSLNQANEKLFF
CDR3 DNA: TGTGCCAGCAGCTTGAACCAGGCGAATGAAAAACTGTTTTTT

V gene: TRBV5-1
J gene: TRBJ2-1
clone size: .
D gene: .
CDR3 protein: CASSFRRDSYNEQFF
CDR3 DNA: TGCGCCAGCAGCTTCCGGAGGGACTCCTACAATGAGCAGTTCTTC

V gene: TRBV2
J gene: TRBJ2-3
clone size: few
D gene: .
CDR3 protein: CASRPRYVDTQYF
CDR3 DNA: TGTGCCAGCCGACCTAGATACGTGGATACGCAGTATTTT

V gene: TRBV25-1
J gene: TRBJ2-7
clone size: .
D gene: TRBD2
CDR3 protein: CATSLAGGTYEQYF
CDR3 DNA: TGTGCCACCTCCCTAGCGGGCGGCACCTACGAGCAGTACTTC

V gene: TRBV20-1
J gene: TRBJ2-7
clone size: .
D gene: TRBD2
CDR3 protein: CSAASGRGEQYF
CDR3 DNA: TGCAGTGCTGCTAGCGGGAGAGGGGAGCAGTACTTC

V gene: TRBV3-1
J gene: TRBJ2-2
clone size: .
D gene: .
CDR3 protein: CASSPPRGPNTGELFF
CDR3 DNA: TGTGCCAGCAGCCCCCCGCGGGGACCGAACACCGGGGAGCTGTTTTTT

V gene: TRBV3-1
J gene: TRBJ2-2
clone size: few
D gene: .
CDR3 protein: CASSQSSRRFTGELFF
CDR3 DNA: TGTGCCAGCAGCCAAAGTTCTCGTCGATTTACCGGGGAGCTGTTTTTT

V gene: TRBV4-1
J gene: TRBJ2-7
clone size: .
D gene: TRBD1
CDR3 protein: CASSQGQGEYEQYF
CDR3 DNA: TGCGCCAGCAGCCAAGGACAGGGGGAGTACGAGCAGTACTTC